The sample holds a few counts of the clone carrying this T cell receptor beta chain. What it recognizes is unknown. This specimen belongs to a study of T-cell reconstitution after alpha-beta-depleted transplantation in children. Trimming took off 6 bases at V and 5 bases at J, with 14 bases between the two ends. The CDR3 has 13 amino acids. CDR1 is ENHRY and CDR2 is SYGVKD in the germline V gene. The authors prepared the TCRbeta library with unique molecular identifiers. TCRdb independently ran MiXCR on the PCR reads; one entry per CDR3 protein. The data show a few hundred thousand distinct CDR3 sequences, more than 20% seen once. Regarding the study as a whole: By about two months after transplant, alpha-beta T cells reportedly arose from several hundred graft clones that had expanded. It was newly produced T cells that mostly accounted for T-cell counts and diversity one year after transplant. The study traced high day-60 TCRbeta diversity in some patients to surviving recipient T cells and thymic progenitors.

The material was PBMCs, obtained before TCRalphabeta/CD19-depleted stem cell transplant. The chain has TRBV10-3 and TRBJ2-7; weak D call: TRBD1 (5 bases). This sequence originates from a boy in the first two years of life with Wiskott-Aldrich syndrome, due to receive a stem cell transplant. For the CDR3, the DNA is TGTGCCATCAGGGACAACAGCGTCCACGAGCAGTACTTC. Translation: CAIRDNSVHEQYF.